The following is a TCR beta chain sequence with its context. Its target is unknown. The assay was immunoSEQ multiplex PCR, and TCRdb's table has in-frame clones only and misses some. The sample holds some 170,000 clones, 70% to 90% seen once. The source of the sample is a study of lymphopenia after photon versus proton radiotherapy. Study results and caveats: A bigger post-nadir fall in TCR diversity correlated inversely with survival time in deceased patients.

Germline V lookup: CDR1 GTSNPN, CDR2 SVGIG (reference sequence). Trimming cost V 8 bases and J 7 bases; bases outside gene matches: 5. CDR3 length equals 13 residues. The V call is TRBV30, the J call TRBJ2-7; 16 nucleotides align to TRBD2. The receptor comes from a middle-aged man with gastric cancer. The sequenced sample was peripheral blood, obtained from a patient treated with photon-based radiotherapy. CDR3 sequence (DNA): TGTGCCCGCGCGGGACTAGCGGGGGGGGAGCAGTACTTC. Amino acids: CARAGLAGGEQYF.